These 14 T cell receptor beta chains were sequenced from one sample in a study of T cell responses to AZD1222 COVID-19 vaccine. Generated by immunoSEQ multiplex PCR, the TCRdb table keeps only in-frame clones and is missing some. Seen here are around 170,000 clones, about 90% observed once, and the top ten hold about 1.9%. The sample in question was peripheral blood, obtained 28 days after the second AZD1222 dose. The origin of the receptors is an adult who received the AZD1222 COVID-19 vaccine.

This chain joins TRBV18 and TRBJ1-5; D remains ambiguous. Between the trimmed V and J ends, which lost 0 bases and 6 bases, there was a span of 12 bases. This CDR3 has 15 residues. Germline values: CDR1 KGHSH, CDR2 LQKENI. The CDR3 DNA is TGTGCCAGCTCACCACCGTTAAGTGAGGGTCAGCCCCAGCATTTT. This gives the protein CASSPPLSEGQPQHF.

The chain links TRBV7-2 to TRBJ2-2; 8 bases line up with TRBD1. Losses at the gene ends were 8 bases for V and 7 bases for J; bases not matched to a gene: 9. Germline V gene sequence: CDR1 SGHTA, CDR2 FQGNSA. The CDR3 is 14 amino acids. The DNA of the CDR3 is TGTGCCAGCGGTGGGAACAGGGGGAACGGGGAGCTGTTTTTT. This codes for CASGGNRGNGELFF.

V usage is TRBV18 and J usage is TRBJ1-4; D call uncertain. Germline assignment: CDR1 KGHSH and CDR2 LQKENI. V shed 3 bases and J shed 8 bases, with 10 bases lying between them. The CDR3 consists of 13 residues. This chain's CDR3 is CASSPRENEKLFF. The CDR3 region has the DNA TGTGCCAGCTCACCTAGGGAGAACGAAAAACTGTTTTTT.

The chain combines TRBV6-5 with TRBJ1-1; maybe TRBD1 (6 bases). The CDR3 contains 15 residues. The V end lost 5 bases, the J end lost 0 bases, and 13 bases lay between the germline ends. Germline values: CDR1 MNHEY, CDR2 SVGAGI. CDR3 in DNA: TGTGCCAGCAGTCCCCCAGGGACAATGAACACTGAAGCTTTCTTT. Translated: CASSPPGTMNTEAFF.

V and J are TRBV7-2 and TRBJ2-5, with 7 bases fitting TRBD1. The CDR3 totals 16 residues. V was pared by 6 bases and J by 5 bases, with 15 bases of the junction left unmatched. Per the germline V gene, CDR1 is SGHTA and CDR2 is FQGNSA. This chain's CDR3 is CASSSSGAGGFETQYF. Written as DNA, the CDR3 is TGTGCCAGCAGTTCCTCGGGTGCAGGGGGATTCGAGACCCAGTACTTC.

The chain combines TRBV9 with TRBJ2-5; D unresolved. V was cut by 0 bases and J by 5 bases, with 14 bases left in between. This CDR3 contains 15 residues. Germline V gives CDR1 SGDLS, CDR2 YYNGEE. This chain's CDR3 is CASSVEGWGRETQYF. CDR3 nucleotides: TGTGCCAGCAGCGTAGAAGGGTGGGGTAGGGAGACCCAGTACTTC.

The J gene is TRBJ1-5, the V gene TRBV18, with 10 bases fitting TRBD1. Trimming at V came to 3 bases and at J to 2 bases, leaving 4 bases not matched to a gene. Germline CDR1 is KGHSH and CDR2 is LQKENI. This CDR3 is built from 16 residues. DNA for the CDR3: TGTGCCAGCTCACCGGACAGGGGGGAGGGCAATCAGCCCCAGCATTTT. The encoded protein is CASSPDRGEGNQPQHF.

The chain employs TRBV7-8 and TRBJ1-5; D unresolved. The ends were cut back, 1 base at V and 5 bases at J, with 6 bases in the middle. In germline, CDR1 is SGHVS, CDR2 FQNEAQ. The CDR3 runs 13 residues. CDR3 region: CASSLGGYQPQHF. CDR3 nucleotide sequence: TGTGCCAGCAGCTTAGGCGGTTATCAGCCCCAGCATTTT.

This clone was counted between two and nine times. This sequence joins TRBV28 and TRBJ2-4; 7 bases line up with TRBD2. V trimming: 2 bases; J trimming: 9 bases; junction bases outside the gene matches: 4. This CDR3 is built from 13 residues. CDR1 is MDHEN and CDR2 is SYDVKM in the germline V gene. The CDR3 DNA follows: TGTGCCAGCAGTTTAACCAGCGGGACCATTCAGTACTTC. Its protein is CASSLTSGTIQYF.

The CDR3 DNA reads TGTGCCAGCTCACCAGCCAGCGGGGGGAGAAACATTCAGTACTTC. It encodes CASSPASGGRNIQYF. The V and J genes are TRBV18 and TRBJ2-4; 9 nucleotides align to TRBD2. CDR3 length: 15 residues. The trim removed 2 bases at V and 6 bases at J, leaving 5 bases unmatched. Germline CDR1 is KGHSH and CDR2 is LQKENI.

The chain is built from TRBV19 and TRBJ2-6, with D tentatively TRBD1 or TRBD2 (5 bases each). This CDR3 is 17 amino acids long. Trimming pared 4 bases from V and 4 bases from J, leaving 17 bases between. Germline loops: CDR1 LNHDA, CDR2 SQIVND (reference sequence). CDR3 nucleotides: TGTGCCAGTAGTACCCTAACCTACGGGGCAGGGGCCAACGTCCTGACTTTC. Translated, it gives CASSTLTYGAGANVLTF.

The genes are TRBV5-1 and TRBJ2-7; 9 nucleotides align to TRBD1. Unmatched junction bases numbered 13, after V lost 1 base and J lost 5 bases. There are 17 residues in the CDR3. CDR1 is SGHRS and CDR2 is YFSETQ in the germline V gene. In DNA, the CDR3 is TGCGCCAGCAGCTTGCATCGGACCAGGGACAGGGTAGACGAGCAGTACTTC. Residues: CASSLHRTRDRVDEQYF.

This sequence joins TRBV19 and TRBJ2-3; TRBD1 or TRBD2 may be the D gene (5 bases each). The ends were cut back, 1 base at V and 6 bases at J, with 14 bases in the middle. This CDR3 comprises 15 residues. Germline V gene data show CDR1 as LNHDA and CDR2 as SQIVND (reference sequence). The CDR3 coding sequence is TGTGCCAGTAGTATAGGAGGGGCGCAACATGATACGCAGTATTTT. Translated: CASSIGGAQHDTQYF.

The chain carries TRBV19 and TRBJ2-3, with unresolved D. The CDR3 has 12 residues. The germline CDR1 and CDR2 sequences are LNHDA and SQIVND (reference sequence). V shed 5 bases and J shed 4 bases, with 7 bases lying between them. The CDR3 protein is CASSWGSDTQYF. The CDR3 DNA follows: TGTGCCAGTAGTTGGGGTTCAGATACGCAGTATTTT.